This T cell receptor (beta chain) was recovered during a study of blood T cell repertoires in COVID-19 (dated by TCRdb to the early 2020s). For the study in its entirety: The collaborator samples originated in the United States, Italy and Spain and spanned the acute and convalescent phases of COVID-19. The prospective study material was composed of cDNA or gDNA derived from T cells, B-cell-depleted T cells, or PBMCs. The dataset comprised deeply sampled blood TCRbeta repertoires from subjects exposed to, actively infected with, or recovered from COVID-19. The repertoires were released in a freely available public database meant as a resource for research on the immune response to SARS-CoV-2. Samples came from the ongoing ImmuneRACE study (first 160 participants) plus 1,254 subjects from 6 global collaborators. A de-identified subject ID, COVID-19 status, age in years and sex were almost always included in the sample metadata. HLA class I and class II types, where available, came from metadata supplied by the sample provider rather than from assay-based typing.

In the case of this clone: There is no known antigen for this receptor. No base quality values were provided; no much bigger clone lies one nucleotide off.

The immunoSEQ Assay, a bias-controlled multiplex PCR, was used to amplify TCRbeta CDR3 regions from genomic DNA. The original methods were these. The number of nucleated cells in each sample was estimated by amplification of reference gene primers within the assay. Sequence reads were collapsed and filtered to measure the absolute abundance of every unique TCRbeta CDR3 rearrangement. For each sample, productive Simpson clonality was calculated by taking the square root of Simpson's diversity index across productive rearrangements. TCRdb took over this immuneACCESS table, retaining in-frame rearrangements with V and J assigned. Such tables are incomplete; in checked studies, under half of the missing clones stem from an unresolved V gene, and the remainder is unexplained. That table gives V, J and clone size, and the DNA gave D and trimming. This sample comprises more than 75,000 clones, 88% of them detected only once. Roughly 5% of the sample belongs to the ten largest clones.

The collaborating institutions used their own protocols to collect whole blood in K2EDTA tubes. Collaborator samples were shipped for TCRbeta analysis as frozen whole blood, isolated PBMCs, or DNA extracted from either sample type. Points the paper makes about the study in general: The amount of clinical and demographic metadata varied by source and participant and was provided uncurated.

Ends trimmed: V by 4 bases, J by 6 bases; bases unmatched to a gene: 7. Reading from cysteine to phenylalanine, the CDR3 counts 14 amino acids. Left in the record is the CDR3 DNA by itself, 42 bases read in frame from the first base. The germline V gene (reference sequence) yields SEHNR for CDR1 and FQNEAQ for CDR2. Sequencing was done on a sample of peripheral blood. The sequence was obtained from a woman of 80 years or more with active COVID-19. The sequence joins TRBV7-9 to TRBJ2-7; 9 central bases correspond to TRBD1. The DNA is TGTGCCAGCAGCTGGGCGGGACAGGGAAGCGAGCAGTACTTC. It codes for CASSWAGQGSEQYF.